The rows below give T cell receptor beta chains drawn from one sample of a study of blood T cell repertoires in COVID-19. Assay used: immunoSEQ multiplex PCR; TCRdb lists only in-frame clones, some missing. The table records approximately 120,000 clones, about 90% of them present only once. Sequences were obtained from peripheral blood. These receptors originate from a human donor in a cohort sampled during active COVID-19. Each CDR3 is given with its conserved first and last residue. A D gene is named only where the DNA matches it firmly. Not every row has a clone size; where given, it reads once, few, many or a size class.

>TRBJ1-1|TRBD1|TRBV5-6|NA
TGTGCCAGCAGCGCAGACAGGGGCGGCACTGAAGCTTTCTTT
CASSADRGGTEAFF
>TRBJ1-6|NA|TRBV5-4|NA
TGTGCCAGCAGCTTGGACAGGGCAGACAATTCACCCCTCCACTTT
CASSLDRADNSPLHF
>TRBJ2-7|TRBD2|TRBV7-3|NA
TGTGCCAATCCGGGACTAGCGGGAGTTCTTGTCTCCTACGAGCAGTACTTC
CANPGLAGVLVSYEQYF
>TRBJ2-1|NA|TRBV5-1|NA
TGCGCCAGCAGCGCGGGACTTCCTAGCTCCTACAATGAGCAGTTCTTC
CASSAGLPSSYNEQFF
>TRBJ2-7|TRBD2|TRBV2|NA
TGTGCCAGCAGATCACTAGCGGGGGAGGTCAGGCCGAAGAGCTCCTACGAGCAGTACTTC
CASRSLAGEVRPKSSYEQYF
>TRBJ2-6|TRBD1|TRBV27|NA
TGTGCCAGCAGTCCACAGGGGGCAGGGGCCAACGTCCTGACTTTC
CASSPQGAGANVLTF
>TRBJ2-7|TRBD1|TRBV28|NA
TGTGCCAGCAGGCGGGACAGGATGGCCGAGCAGTACTTC
CASRRDRMAEQYF
>TRBJ2-3|TRBD2|TRBV2|NA
TGTGCCACCAAGAGCGGGAGTCTAAGAGGAGATACGCAGTATTTT
CATKSGSLRGDTQYF
>TRBJ2-2|NA|TRBV20-1|NA
TGCAGTGCTAGTACTCTAGGCGGGAAGGGCACCGGGGAGCTGTTTTTT
CSASTLGGKGTGELFF
>TRBJ2-7|NA|TRBV7-8|NA
TGTGCCAGCAGCGCCGGGGACTTTCCCTACGAGCAGTACTTC
CASSAGDFPYEQYF
>TRBJ2-1|NA|TRBV15|NA
TGTGCCACCAGCACAGGGGTTTTCTACAATGAGCAGTTCTTC
CATSTGVFYNEQFF
>TRBJ2-3|TRBD2|TRBV6-1|NA
TGTGCCAGCAGTGAATGGTTGGGACTAGCGGGAGATACGCAGTATTTT
CASSEWLGLAGDTQYF
>TRBJ2-7|NA|TRBV19|NA
TGTGCCAGTAGTATTCTAGGAGGGGCCTCCGCCTACGAGCAGTACTTC
CASSILGGASAYEQYF
>TRBJ2-3|NA|TRBV7-3|NA
TGTGCCAGCAGCTTGGAGATTAGGGATACGCAGTATTTT
CASSLEIRDTQYF
>TRBJ2-2|NA|TRBV28|NA
TGTGCCAGCAGTTTTCAGACCGGGGAGCTGTTTTTT
CASSFQTGELFF
>TRBJ2-5|TRBD2|TRBV27|NA
TGTGCCAGCAGTCCTGGGACTAGCGGGGGCCCCCTCCACCAAGAGACCCAGTACTTC
CASSPGTSGGPLHQETQYF
>TRBJ2-2|TRBD1|TRBV24-1|NA
TGTGCCACCAGTGATTGGCAGGGGGCTTCCGGGGAGCTGTTTTTT
CATSDWQGASGELFF
>TRBJ2-1|TRBD1|TRBV10-3|NA
TGTGCCATCAGTGATACAGGGGGCTCCTACAATGAGCAGTTCTTC
CAISDTGGSYNEQFF
>TRBJ2-7|TRBD1|TRBV11-2|NA
TGTGCCAGCAGCTTATCCAGGGGGATCTACGAGCAGTACTTC
CASSLSRGIYEQYF
>TRBJ2-1|NA|TRBV28|NA
TGTGCCAGCAGCCCTAATTACAATGAGCAGTTCTTC
CASSPNYNEQFF
>TRBJ2-5|NA|TRBV6-5|few
TGTGCCAGCAGTTACTCGGGCGAGACCCAGTACTTC
CASSYSGETQYF
>TRBJ1-1|NA|TRBV24-1|NA
TGTGCCACCAGTGGAGTCGGGGGCACTGAAGCTTTCTTT
CATSGVGGTEAFF